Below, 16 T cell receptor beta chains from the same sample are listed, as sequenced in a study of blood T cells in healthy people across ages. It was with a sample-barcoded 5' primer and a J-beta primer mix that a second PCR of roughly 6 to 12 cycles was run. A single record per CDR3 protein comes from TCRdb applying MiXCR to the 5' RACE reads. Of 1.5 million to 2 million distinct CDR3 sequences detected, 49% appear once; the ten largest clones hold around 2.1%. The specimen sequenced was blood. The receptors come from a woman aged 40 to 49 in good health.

CDR3 sequence reads: CASSLRSGTGLGTGELFF. CDR3 bases: TGCGCCAGCAGCCTACGTTCCGGGACAGGGCTCGGCACCGGGGAGCTGTTTTTT. The chain couples TRBV5-1 to TRBJ2-2; TRBD1 agrees at 9 bases. Germline V gives CDR1 SGHRS, CDR2 YFSETQ. The V segment lost 4 bases and the J segment 4 bases; nucleotides outside the gene matches: 14. The CDR3 runs to 18 residues.

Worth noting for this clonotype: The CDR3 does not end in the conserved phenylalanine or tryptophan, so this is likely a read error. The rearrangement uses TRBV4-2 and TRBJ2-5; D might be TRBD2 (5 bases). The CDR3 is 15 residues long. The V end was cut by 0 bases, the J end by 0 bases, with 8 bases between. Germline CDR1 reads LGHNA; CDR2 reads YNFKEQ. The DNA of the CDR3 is TGTGCCAGCAGCCAAGATCGGCGGGACCAAGAGACCCAGTACGTC. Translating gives CASSQDRRDQETQYV.

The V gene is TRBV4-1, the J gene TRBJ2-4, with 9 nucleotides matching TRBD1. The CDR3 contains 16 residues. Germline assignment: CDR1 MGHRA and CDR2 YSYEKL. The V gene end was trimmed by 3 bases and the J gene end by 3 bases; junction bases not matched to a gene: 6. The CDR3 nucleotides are TGCGCCAGCAGCCAGACAGGGGGGTATGGCAAAAACATTCAGTACTTC. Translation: CASSQTGGYGKNIQYF.

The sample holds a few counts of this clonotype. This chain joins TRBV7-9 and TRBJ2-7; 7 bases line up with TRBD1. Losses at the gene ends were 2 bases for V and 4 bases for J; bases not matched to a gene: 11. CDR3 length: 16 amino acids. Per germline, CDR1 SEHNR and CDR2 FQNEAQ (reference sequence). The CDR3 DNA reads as TGTGCCAGCAGCTTACGACAGGGAACACCGAGTTACGAGCAGTACTTC. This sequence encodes CASSLRQGTPSYEQYF. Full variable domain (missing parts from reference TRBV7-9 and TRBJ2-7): DTGVSQNPRHKITKRGQNVTFRCDPISEHNRLYWYRQTLGQGPEFLTYFQNEAQLEKSRLLSDRFSAERPKGSFSTLEIQRTEQGDSAMYLCASSLRQGTPSYEQYFGPGTRLTVT.

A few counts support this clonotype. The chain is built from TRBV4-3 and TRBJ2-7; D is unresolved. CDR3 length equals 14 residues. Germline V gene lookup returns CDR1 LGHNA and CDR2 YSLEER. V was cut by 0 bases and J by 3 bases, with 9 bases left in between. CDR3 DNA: TGCGCCAGCAGCCAAGAAGAAAAGTACTACGAGCAGTACTTC. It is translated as CASSQEEKYYEQYF.

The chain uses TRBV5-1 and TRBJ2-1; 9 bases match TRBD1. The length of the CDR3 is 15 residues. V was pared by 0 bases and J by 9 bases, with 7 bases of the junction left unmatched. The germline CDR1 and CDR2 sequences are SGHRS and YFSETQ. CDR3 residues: CASSLVGTGLVEQFF. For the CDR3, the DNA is TGCGCCAGCAGCTTGGTCGGGACAGGGTTAGTTGAGCAGTTCTTC.

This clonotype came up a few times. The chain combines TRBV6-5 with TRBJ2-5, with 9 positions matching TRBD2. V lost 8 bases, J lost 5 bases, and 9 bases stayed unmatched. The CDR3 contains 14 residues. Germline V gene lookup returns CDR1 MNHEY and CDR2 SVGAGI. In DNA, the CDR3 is TGTGCCAGCTCCCCAACCGCGGGGGGGGAGACCCAGTACTTC. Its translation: CASSPTAGGETQYF.

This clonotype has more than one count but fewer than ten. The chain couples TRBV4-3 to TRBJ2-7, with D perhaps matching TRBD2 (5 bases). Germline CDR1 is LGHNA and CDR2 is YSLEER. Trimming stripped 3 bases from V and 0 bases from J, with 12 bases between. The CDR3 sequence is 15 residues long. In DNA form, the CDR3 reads TGCGCCAGCAGCCAGGGCCGGACTGACTCCTACGAGCAGTACTTC. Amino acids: CASSQGRTDSYEQYF.

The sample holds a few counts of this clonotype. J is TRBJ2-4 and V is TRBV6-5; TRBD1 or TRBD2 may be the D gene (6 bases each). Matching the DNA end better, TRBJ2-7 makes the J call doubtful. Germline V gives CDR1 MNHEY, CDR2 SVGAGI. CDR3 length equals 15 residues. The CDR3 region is CASSYSQGGGYEQYF. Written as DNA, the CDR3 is TGTGCCAGCAGTTACTCACAGGGAGGTGGCTACGAGCAGTACTTC.

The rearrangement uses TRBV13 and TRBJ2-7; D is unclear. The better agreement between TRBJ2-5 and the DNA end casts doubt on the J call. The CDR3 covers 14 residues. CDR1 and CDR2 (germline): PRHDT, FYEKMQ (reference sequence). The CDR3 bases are TGTGCCAGCAGCTTGGGGTATGAACAAGAGACCCAGTACTTC. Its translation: CASSLGYEQETQYF.

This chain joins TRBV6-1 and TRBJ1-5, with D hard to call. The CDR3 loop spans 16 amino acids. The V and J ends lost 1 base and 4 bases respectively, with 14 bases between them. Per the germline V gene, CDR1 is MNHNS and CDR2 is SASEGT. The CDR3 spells CASSEESGSGNQPQHF. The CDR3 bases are TGTGCCAGCAGTGAAGAATCCGGGAGCGGAAATCAGCCCCAGCATTTT.

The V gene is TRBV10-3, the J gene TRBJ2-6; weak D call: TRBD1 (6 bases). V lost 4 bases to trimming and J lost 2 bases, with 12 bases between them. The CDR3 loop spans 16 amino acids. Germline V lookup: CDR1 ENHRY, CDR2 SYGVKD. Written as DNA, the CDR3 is TGTGCCATCAGTGGGGTCAGGGGTGCTGGGGCCAACGTCCTGACTTTC. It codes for CAISGVRGAGANVLTF.

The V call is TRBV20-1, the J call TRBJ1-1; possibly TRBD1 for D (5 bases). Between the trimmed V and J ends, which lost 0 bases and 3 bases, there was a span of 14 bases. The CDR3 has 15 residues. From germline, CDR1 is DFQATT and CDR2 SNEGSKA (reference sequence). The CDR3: CSARDGKGRYTEAFF. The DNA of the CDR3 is TGCAGTGCTAGAGATGGAAAGGGGAGGTACACTGAAGCTTTCTTT.

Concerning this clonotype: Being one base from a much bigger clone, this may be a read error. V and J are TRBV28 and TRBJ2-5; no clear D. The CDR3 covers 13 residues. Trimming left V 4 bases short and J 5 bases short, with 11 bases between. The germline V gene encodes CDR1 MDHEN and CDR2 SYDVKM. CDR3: CASSCYTEETQYF. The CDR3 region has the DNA TGTGCCAGCAGTTGTTACACCGAGGAGACCCAGTACTTC. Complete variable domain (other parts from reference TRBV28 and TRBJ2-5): DVKVTQSSRYLVKRTGEKVFLECVQDMDHENMFWYRQDPGLGLRLIYFSYDVKMKEKGDIPEGYSVSREKKERFSLILESASTNQTSMYLCASSCYTEETQYFGPGTRLLVL.

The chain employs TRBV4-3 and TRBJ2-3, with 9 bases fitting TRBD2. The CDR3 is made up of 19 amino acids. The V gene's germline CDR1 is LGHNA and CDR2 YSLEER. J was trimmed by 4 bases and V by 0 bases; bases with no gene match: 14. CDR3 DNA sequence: TGCGCCAGCAGCCAAGATCCCTCCAGCGGGGGGTCTTTCGCAGATACGCAGTATTTT. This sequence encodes CASSQDPSSGGSFADTQYF.

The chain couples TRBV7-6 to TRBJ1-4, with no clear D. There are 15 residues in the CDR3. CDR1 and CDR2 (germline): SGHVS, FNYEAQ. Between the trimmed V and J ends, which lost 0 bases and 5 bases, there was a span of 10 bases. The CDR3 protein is CASSLANGPNEKLFF. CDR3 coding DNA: TGTGCCAGCAGCTTAGCCAACGGACCGAATGAAAAACTGTTTTTT.